A single sample gave rise to the 22 T cell receptor beta chains below, sequenced in a study of chemoradiotherapy in HPV16-positive cancers. TCRdb's copy holds only in-frame clones and misses some; the assay was immunoSEQ multiplex PCR. Of approximately 11,000 clones in the sample, 65% to 85% were seen once. The sample was acquired from a patient who underwent chemoradiotherapy. These receptor sequences come from a human donor with HPV-associated anogenital cancer.

The V gene is TRBV6-4, the J gene TRBJ2-3; possibly TRBD2 for D (6 bases). The CDR3 totals 14 residues. V dropped 5 bases and J dropped 0 bases, with 9 bases sitting between them. CDR1 MRHNA and CDR2 SNTAGT come from the germline V gene. CDR3: CASSPLASTDTQYF. The CDR3 coding sequence is TGTGCCAGCAGTCCTCTAGCGAGCACAGATACGCAGTATTTT.

The chain carries TRBV5-1 and TRBJ1-2, with 8 bases identical to TRBD1. Germline lookup yields CDR1 SGHRS and CDR2 YFSETQ. J was trimmed by 8 bases and V by 3 bases; bases with no gene match: 21. This CDR3 contains 18 residues. CDR3 loop: CASSSNLWTGRRLRGYTF. In DNA form, the CDR3 reads TGCGCCAGCAGCTCGAATCTCTGGACAGGGCGCCGTTTGAGGGGCTACACCTTC.

The V gene is TRBV7-6, the J gene TRBJ2-3; 8 positions match TRBD1. The length of the CDR3 is 15 residues. Germline CDR1 SGHVS, CDR2 FNYEAQ. V dropped 5 bases and J dropped 6; count of bases not matched to a gene: 10. The CDR3 DNA is TGTGCCAGCAGCGGACAGGGCTCTGCCCTCGATACGCAGTATTTT. Its translation: CASSGQGSALDTQYF.

The V and J genes are TRBV23-1 and TRBJ2-7; D ambiguous. Being an ORF, TRBV23-1 has a function that is uncertain. V gave up 0 bases and J gave up 6 bases, with 0 bases separating them. The CDR3 is 10 amino acids. The CDR3 coding sequence is TGCGCCAGCAGTCAATCCGAGCAGTACTTC. Translating it yields CASSQSEQYF.

J is TRBJ1-5 and V is TRBV15; no clear D gene. The CDR3 covers 13 residues. Trimming took 1 base from V and 4 from J, leaving 5 bases between them. Germline V gene sequence: CDR1 LNHNV, CDR2 YYDKDF (reference sequence). The CDR3: CATSRVGNQPQHF. The CDR3 DNA reads TGTGCCACCAGCAGAGTAGGGAATCAGCCCCAGCATTTT.

This sequence joins TRBV4-3 and TRBJ1-2; 9 nucleotides line up with TRBD1. The V segment lost 0 bases and the J segment 2 bases; nucleotides outside the gene matches: 7. The CDR3 loop spans 17 amino acids. Germline lookup yields CDR1 LGHNA and CDR2 YSLEER. The CDR3 sequence: CASSQEITGGANYGYTF. In nucleotides, the CDR3 is TGCGCCAGCAGCCAAGAGATAACAGGGGGCGCAAACTATGGCTACACCTTC.

V and J are TRBV9 and TRBJ1-5; D remains ambiguous. The CDR3 sequence is 13 residues long. Per the germline V gene, CDR1 is SGDLS and CDR2 is YYNGEE. Trimming took off 0 bases at V and 1 base at J, with 2 bases between the two ends. The CDR3 loop is CASSVGSNQPQHF. The CDR3 bases are TGTGCCAGCAGCGTAGGCAGCAATCAGCCCCAGCATTTT.

The chain links TRBV9 to TRBJ1-2; D might be TRBD1 (6 bases). Between the trimmed V and J ends, which lost 0 bases and 7 bases, there was a span of 13 bases. CDR1 is SGDLS, CDR2 YYNGEE, per germline. The CDR3 is made up of 14 amino acids. As DNA, the CDR3 is TGTGCCAGCAGCGTAGGGGTGGGGGCGAGTGGCTACACCTTC. It is translated as CASSVGVGASGYTF.

The genes are TRBV7-2 and TRBJ2-2, with D possibly matching TRBD2 (6 bases). Germline loops: CDR1 SGHTA, CDR2 FQGNSA. The CDR3 runs 15 residues. The V and J ends lost 1 base and 7 bases respectively, with 13 bases between them. The CDR3: CASSLVSGDIGELFF. The DNA for the CDR3 is TGTGCCAGCAGCTTAGTTTCGGGAGATATCGGGGAGCTGTTTTTT.

V usage is TRBV10-3 and J usage is TRBJ2-7, with 7 bases lining up with TRBD2. V was clipped by 4 bases and J by 3 bases; unmatched bases: 3. In germline, CDR1 is ENHRY, CDR2 SYGVKD. The CDR3 loop spans 13 amino acids. The CDR3 sequence is CAISAGGSYEQYF. The DNA for the CDR3 is TGTGCCATCAGTGCGGGGGGAAGCTACGAGCAGTACTTC.

This clone was counted only a few times. The rearrangement joins TRBV4-1 to TRBJ1-1; D is perhaps TRBD1 (6 bases). This CDR3 has 16 residues. Germline assignment: CDR1 MGHRA and CDR2 YSYEKL. The germline V and J ends were trimmed by 1 base and 1 base, with 13 bases remaining between them. The CDR3, as DNA: TGCGCCAGCAGCCAAGGGAGGACAGCCCCGAACACTGAAGCTTTCTTT. Amino acid sequence: CASSQGRTAPNTEAFF.

The chain carries TRBV6-1 and TRBJ2-7; TRBD1 matches 8 bases. Trimming took 6 bases from V and 0 from J; bases not matched to a gene: 4. Germline lookup yields CDR1 MNHNS and CDR2 SASEGT. This CDR3 is built from 14 residues. CDR3: CASSTGTGSYEQYF. The CDR3 DNA reads TGTGCCAGCAGCACCGGGACAGGCTCCTACGAGCAGTACTTC.

The J gene is TRBJ2-5, the V gene TRBV28; 10 bases are a match to TRBD2. CDR3 length equals 14 residues. Germline V gene lookup returns CDR1 MDHEN and CDR2 SYDVKM. V shed 8 bases, J shed 2 bases, and the junction held 5 bases outside the gene matches. In DNA, the CDR3 is TGTGCCAGCTCTAGCGGGAGTCGGCAAGAGACCCAGTACTTC. It specifies CASSSGSRQETQYF.

This chain joins TRBV7-9 and TRBJ1-2; perhaps TRBD1 as D (6 bases). This CDR3 has 16 amino acids. Germline V CDR1 and CDR2: SEHNR, FQNEAQ (reference sequence). V was clipped by 5 bases and J by 7 bases, with 23 bases between them. For the CDR3, the DNA is TGTGCCAGCAGCGACGGAACTCAAGGGGGGTTCGTTGGCTACACCTTC. Translated: CASSDGTQGGFVGYTF.

The chain carries TRBV5-1 and TRBJ2-5, with 8 nucleotides matching TRBD2. V lost 4 bases, J lost 3 bases, and 8 bases stayed unmatched. The CDR3 has 15 amino acids. Germline CDR1 is SGHRS and CDR2 is YFSETQ. CDR3 nucleotide sequence: TGCGCCAGCAGCCCTGGGACTAGTTGGGAAGAGACCCAGTACTTC. It translates to CASSPGTSWEETQYF.

This clone was counted between two and nine times. The chain couples TRBV5-4 to TRBJ1-4; 7 bases fit TRBD1. The CDR3 consists of 13 residues. Germline V gene lookup returns CDR1 SGHNT and CDR2 YYREEE (reference sequence). The V gene end was trimmed by 4 bases and the J gene end by 8 bases; junction bases not matched to a gene: 5. The CDR3, as DNA: TGTGCCAGCAGCCAGGGGGTCGAAGAAAAACTGTTTTTT. Amino acid sequence: CASSQGVEEKLFF.

The chain is built from TRBV5-1 and TRBJ1-1; TRBD1 matches 7 bases. The V gene's germline CDR1 is SGHRS and CDR2 YFSETQ. CDR3 size: 15 residues. Trimming at V came to 3 bases and at J to 10 bases, leaving 15 bases not matched to a gene. The CDR3 nucleotides are TGCGCCAGCAGCTCCGATGGGAGAGACAGGGCGGTAGCTTTCTTT. Amino acids: CASSSDGRDRAVAFF.

The rearrangement links TRBV27 to TRBJ1-2; D is possibly TRBD1 (6 bases). The CDR3 extends over 14 amino acids. Germline lookup yields CDR1 MNHEY and CDR2 SMNVEV (reference sequence). V lost 2 bases and J lost 5, with 12 bases in between. As DNA, the CDR3 is TGTGCCAGCAGTTTACGGGGGGCCGGGTATGGCTACACCTTC. It translates to CASSLRGAGYGYTF.

The rearrangement links TRBV11-2 to TRBJ2-7; D remains ambiguous. Trimming took 6 bases from V and 2 from J, leaving 14 bases between them. Germline assignment: CDR1 SGHAT and CDR2 FQNNGV. CDR3 size: 14 residues. The CDR3 loop is CASSLRALPYEQYF. The CDR3 DNA sequence: TGTGCCAGCAGTTTGCGCGCGCTACCCTACGAGCAGTACTTC.

CDR3 protein: CASRETEAFF. CDR3 DNA sequence: TGTGCCAGCAGGGAAACTGAAGCTTTCTTT. This rearrangement joins TRBV6-1 to TRBJ1-1; D gene unclear. Trimming removed 6 bases at V and 5 bases at J, with 4 bases between. Germline V gives CDR1 MNHNS, CDR2 SASEGT. CDR3 length: 10 amino acids.

CDR3 in amino acids: CASSLGLPRNEQFF. As DNA, the CDR3 is TGCGCCAGCAGCTTGGGACTACCTAGGAATGAGCAGTTCTTC. The rearrangement links TRBV5-1 to TRBJ2-1; D is perhaps TRBD2 (5 bases). CDR3 size: 14 residues. Germline V gene lookup returns CDR1 SGHRS and CDR2 YFSETQ. V shed 0 bases and J shed 7 bases, with 11 bases lying between them. Looking up the rest from reference TRBV5-1 and TRBJ2-1 gives the full variable domain: KAGVTQTPRYLIKTRGQQVTLSCSPISGHRSVSWYQQTPGQGLQFLFEYFSETQRNKGNFPGRFSGRQFSNSRSEMNVSTLELGDSALYLCASSLGLPRNEQFFGPGTRLTVL.

The count of this clone is one. The rearrangement links TRBV10-3 to TRBJ1-1; TRBD1 agrees at 7 bases. The V segment lost 0 bases and the J segment 0 bases; nucleotides outside the gene matches: 4. CDR1 is ENHRY and CDR2 is SYGVKD in the germline V gene. This CDR3 spans 16 amino acids. DNA for the CDR3: TGTGCCATCAGTGAGTCAATGGGACAGATGAACACTGAAGCTTTCTTT. This translates into CAISESMGQMNTEAFF.